This TCR beta chain was retrieved from a study of graft-versus-host responses after intestinal transplantation. There are 16 residues in the CDR3. Germline V gene sequence: CDR1 MNHNS, CDR2 SASEGT. V shed 2 bases, J shed 4 bases, and the junction held 7 bases outside the gene matches. In the case of this clone: Its target is unknown.

Generated by immunoSEQ multiplex PCR, the TCRdb table keeps only in-frame clones and is missing some. Seen here are about 130,000 clones, around 90% observed once, and the top ten hold roughly 0.19%. The chain has TRBV6-1 and TRBJ2-5; 10 bases line up with TRBD2. This sequence originates from a human donor who received an intestinal transplant. The sequencing here drew on unstimulated CD4+ T cells sorted from spleen or lymph node cells, taken before intestinal transplant. CDR3 DNA: TGTGCCAGCAGTGAATCGGGACTAGCGATCAGAGAGACCCAGTACTTC. Protein sequence: CASSESGLAIRETQYF.